The clone carrying this TCR beta chain was counted once. The data were taken from a study of T cell changes during pregnancy in multiple sclerosis. V lost 3 bases to trimming and J lost 5 bases, with 13 bases between them. The germline gives CDR1 PRHDT, CDR2 FYEKMQ (reference sequence). The CDR3 has 14 residues. Assay: immunoSEQ multiplex PCR; the TCRdb copy retains only in-frame clones and omits some. The sample lists about 75,000 clones; 94% were seen once. The chain combines TRBV13 with TRBJ1-2, with D tentatively TRBD1 (6 bases). The TCR sequence derives from a female donor with multiple sclerosis, enrolled in a pregnancy study. Source: CD4+ T cells from peripheral blood mononuclear cells, taken after pregnancy. DNA for the CDR3: TGTGCCAGCAGCTTCAAGGACAGCCAGTATGGCTACACCTTC. This gives the protein CASSFKDSQYGYTF.